Shown below are 4 T cell receptor beta chains from a single sample sequenced in a study of blood T cell repertoires in COVID-19. TCRdb's copy holds only in-frame clones and misses some; the assay was immunoSEQ multiplex PCR. The table has some 74,000 clones, about 80% seen once. The sequenced sample was peripheral blood. The receptors shown here come from a human donor in a cohort sampled during active COVID-19.

The chain uses TRBV7-9 and TRBJ2-2; possible D gene TRBD1, 6 bases. The CDR3 loop spans 17 amino acids. Trimming stripped 5 bases from V and 1 base from J, with 17 bases between. CDR1 SEHNR and CDR2 FQNEAQ come from the germline V gene (reference sequence). The CDR3 bases are TGTGCCAGCAGCCGTGTTGGGGGCGATTTGAACACCGGGGAGCTGTTTTTT. This gives the protein CASSRVGGDLNTGELFF.

In DNA, the CDR3 is TGTGCCAGCAGCCTAAAGTTTATCGTGGCAGGGGTTGGTGGCTACACCTTC. The encoded protein is CASSLKFIVAGVGGYTF. V and J are TRBV27 and TRBJ1-2; D is perhaps TRBD1 (6 bases). In germline, CDR1 is MNHEY, CDR2 SMNVEV (reference sequence). The V gene lost 6 bases and the J gene lost 7 bases, with 27 bases spanning the gap. This CDR3 has 17 residues.

This clone has only one observation. This chain joins TRBV4-3 and TRBJ2-3, with a weak D call TRBD2 (5 bases). The ends were cut back, 0 bases at V and 0 bases at J, with 10 bases in the middle. This CDR3 region has 16 residues. The germline V gene has CDR1 LGHNA and CDR2 YSLEER. CDR3: CASSQDRTSSTDTQYF. CDR3 DNA: TGCGCCAGCAGCCAAGACAGGACTTCTAGCACAGATACGCAGTATTTT.

Regarding this clone: Different DNA sequences within this sample yield the same CDR3. This chain connects TRBV6-1 to TRBJ1-1; 8 bases are a match to TRBD1. CDR3 length: 13 residues. Per germline, CDR1 MNHNS and CDR2 SASEGT. Trimming took 3 bases from V and 5 from J; bases not matched to a gene: 2. The CDR3 DNA sequence: TGTGCCAGCAGTGAGAGACAGGGGACTGAAGCTTTCTTT. This gives the protein CASSERQGTEAFF.